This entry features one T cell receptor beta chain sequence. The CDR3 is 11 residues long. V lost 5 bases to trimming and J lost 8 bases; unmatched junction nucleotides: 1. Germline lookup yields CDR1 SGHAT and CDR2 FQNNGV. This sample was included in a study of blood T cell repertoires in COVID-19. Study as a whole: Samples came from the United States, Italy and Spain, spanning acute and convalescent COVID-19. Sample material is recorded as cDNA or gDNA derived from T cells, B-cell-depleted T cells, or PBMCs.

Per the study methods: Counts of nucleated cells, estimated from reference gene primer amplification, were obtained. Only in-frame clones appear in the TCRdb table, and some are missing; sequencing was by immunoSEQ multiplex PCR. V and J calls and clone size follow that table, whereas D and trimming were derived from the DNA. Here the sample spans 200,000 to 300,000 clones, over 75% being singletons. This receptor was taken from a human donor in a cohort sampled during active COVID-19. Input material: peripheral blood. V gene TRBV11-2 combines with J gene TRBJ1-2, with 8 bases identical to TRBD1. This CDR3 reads CASSGQGGYTF. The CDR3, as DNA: TGTGCCAGCAGCGGACAGGGAGGCTACACCTTC. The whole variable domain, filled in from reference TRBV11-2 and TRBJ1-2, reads EAGVAQSPRYKIIEKRQSVAFWCNPISGHATLYWYQQILGQGPKLLIQFQNNGVVDDSQLPKDRFSAERLKGVDSTLKIQPAKLEDSAVYLCASSGQGGYTFGSGTRLTVV.